Shown below are 8 T cell receptor beta chains from a single sample sequenced in a study of cytomegalovirus exposure and HLA in healthy donors. TCRdb keeps only in-frame clones here, not all; method: immunoSEQ multiplex PCR. The profile shows about 170,000 clones, 89% of them singletons. Sequencing was done on a sample of PBMCs. These receptors came from a man aged 18 to 30 in good health and CMV-seropositive.

The chain uses TRBV9 and TRBJ2-2, with 9 bases that match TRBD1. The CDR3 is 15 residues long. Germline assignment: CDR1 SGDLS and CDR2 YYNGEE. V lost 4 bases, J lost 6 bases, and 7 bases stayed unmatched. The CDR3 DNA is TGTGCCAGCAGCCCCGGGACAGGGTCCCCCGGGGAGCTGTTTTTT. This encodes CASSPGTGSPGELFF.

Details on this clone: The junction differs from germline at one of its ends, possibly a read error. The chain is built from TRBV28 and TRBJ2-3; 11 nucleotides agree with TRBD2. CDR3 length: 15 amino acids. Per germline, CDR1 MDHEN and CDR2 SYDVKM. The CDR3 coding sequence is TGTGCCAGCAGTTTATCACTAGCGGGAGCGCCAAGCTTCCATTTT. Translated, it gives CASSLSLAGAPSFHF.

The V call is TRBV5-4, the J call TRBJ2-3; TRBD2 matches at 8 bases. V was clipped by 5 bases and J by 0 bases; unmatched bases: 5. The CDR3 extends over 15 amino acids. The germline CDR1 and CDR2 sequences are SGHNT and YYREEE (reference sequence). CDR3 loop: CASRPAGVSTDTQYF. The CDR3, as DNA: TGTGCCAGCAGGCCAGCGGGAGTAAGCACAGATACGCAGTATTTT.

With respect to this clone: At one end, the junction sequence differs from germline, possibly due to a read error. The rearrangement uses TRBV14 and TRBJ2-1; 8 bases are a match to TRBD2. The CDR3 length is 17 residues. Germline lookup yields CDR1 SGHDN and CDR2 FVKESK. The CDR3: CASSQGSGTRSSNEQFF. The CDR3 DNA reads TGTGCCAGCAGCCAAGGAAGTGGGACTAGATCCTCCAATGAGCAGTTCTTC.

The chain carries TRBV10-3 and TRBJ2-7; maybe TRBD2 (6 bases). CDR3 size: 13 residues. V lost 8 bases, J lost 6 bases, and 17 bases lay in between. The germline V gene has CDR1 ENHRY and CDR2 SYGVKD. The DNA of the CDR3 is TGTGCCATCTCAACACCGGGAGCGCCCGAGCAGTACTTC. It translates to CAISTPGAPEQYF.

This chain uses TRBV7-3 with TRBJ2-6; maybe TRBD1 (6 bases). This CDR3 is 18 amino acids long. Germline loops: CDR1 SGHTA, CDR2 FQGTGA. The V end lost 0 bases, the J end lost 5 bases, and 17 bases lay between the germline ends. The CDR3 sequence is CASSLTATGPSRANVLTF. The CDR3 DNA sequence: TGTGCCAGCAGCTTAACGGCGACAGGCCCGAGCCGGGCCAACGTCCTGACTTTC.

The sample holds a few counts of this clone. V usage is TRBV4-1 and J usage is TRBJ1-2, with D possibly TRBD1 on 5 matching bases. The CDR3 extends over 16 amino acids. The V and J ends lost 4 bases and 2 bases respectively, with 17 bases between them. Per the germline V gene, CDR1 is MGHRA and CDR2 is YSYEKL. The DNA of the CDR3 is TGCGCCAGCAGCCCAGGGAGGGGCAGGGTAAACTATGGCTACACCTTC. Its translation is CASSPGRGRVNYGYTF.

This rearrangement joins TRBV5-1 to TRBJ2-7, with D perhaps TRBD1 (6 bases). Trimming cost V 0 bases and J 2 bases, with 12 bases left between them. The CDR3 length is 15 residues. Per the germline V gene, CDR1 is SGHRS and CDR2 is YFSETQ. The DNA of the CDR3 is TGCGCCAGCAGCTTGGCCAGGGGTCCCCCCTACGAGCAGTACTTC. It specifies CASSLARGPPYEQYF. Complete variable domain (other parts from reference TRBV5-1 and TRBJ2-7): KAGVTQTPRYLIKTRGQQVTLSCSPISGHRSVSWYQQTPGQGLQFLFEYFSETQRNKGNFPGRFSGRQFSNSRSEMNVSTLELGDSALYLCASSLARGPPYEQYFGPGTRLTVT.